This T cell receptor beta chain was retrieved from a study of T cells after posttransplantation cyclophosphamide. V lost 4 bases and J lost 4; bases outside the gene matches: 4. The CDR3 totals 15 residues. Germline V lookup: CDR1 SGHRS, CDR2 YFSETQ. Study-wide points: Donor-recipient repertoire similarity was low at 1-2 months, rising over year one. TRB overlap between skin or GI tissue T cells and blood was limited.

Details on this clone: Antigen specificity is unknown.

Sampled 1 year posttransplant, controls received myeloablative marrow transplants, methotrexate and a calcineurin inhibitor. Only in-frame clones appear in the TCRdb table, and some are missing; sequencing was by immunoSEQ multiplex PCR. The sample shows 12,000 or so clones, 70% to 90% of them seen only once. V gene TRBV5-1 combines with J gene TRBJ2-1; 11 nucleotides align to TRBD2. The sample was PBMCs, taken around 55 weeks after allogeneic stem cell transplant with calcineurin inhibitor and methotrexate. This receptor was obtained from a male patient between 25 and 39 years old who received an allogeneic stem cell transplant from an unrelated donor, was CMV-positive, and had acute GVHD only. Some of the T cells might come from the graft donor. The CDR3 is CASSPWTSGYNEQFF. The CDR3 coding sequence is TGCGCCAGCAGCCCCTGGACTAGCGGGTACAATGAGCAGTTCTTC.